This T cell receptor (beta chain) was sequenced for a study of blood T cell repertoires in COVID-19. Clones were sequenced by immunoSEQ multiplex PCR, and TCRdb holds only the in-frame ones, with some missing. Here the sample spans around 300,000 clones, around 90% being singletons. Two negative PCRs, clearance, or symptom resolution were required of recovered Cohort 3 donors. Sample: PBMCs or T cells enriched from blood (not recorded which). The clonotype comes from a woman in her fifties or sixties who had recovered from COVID-19.

As DNA, the CDR3 is TGTGCCAGCAGCTTGAGCGGGAGTTATAATGAGCAGTTCTTC. Its protein product is CASSLSGSYNEQFF. The rearrangement uses TRBV11-3 and TRBJ2-1; 8 nucleotides align to TRBD2. This CDR3 is built from 14 residues. Trimming cost V 3 bases and J 7 bases; bases outside gene matches: 5. Germline CDR1 is SGHNT and CDR2 is YENEEA. Variable domain in full (rest from reference TRBV11-3 and TRBJ2-1): EAGVVQSPRYKIIEKKQPVAFWCNPISGHNTLYWYLQNLGQGPELLIRYENEEAVDDSQLPKDRFSAERLKGVDSTLKIQPAELGDSAVYLCASSLSGSYNEQFFGPGTRLTVL.